The T cell receptor beta chain under discussion was sequenced for a study of blood T cell repertoires in COVID-19. Germline lookup yields CDR1 MNHEY and CDR2 SVGEGT. The V gene end was trimmed by 5 bases and the J gene end by 3 bases; junction bases not matched to a gene: 9. The CDR3 is 16 amino acids. Profiled with immunoSEQ multiplex PCR; TCRdb holds only in-frame clones, not every one. The table shows about 140,000 clones, with more than 75% occurring only once. J is TRBJ2-2 and V is TRBV6-2 or TRBV6-3; 7 positions agree with TRBD2. This sequence was found in an elderly man with acute or convalescent COVID-19. The sequencing sample was made of peripheral blood. CDR3 loop: CASSHLGGLYTGELFF. The CDR3 DNA sequence: TGTGCCAGCAGTCATCTCGGGGGGTTATACACCGGGGAGCTGTTTTTT.